What follows are 17 T cell receptor beta chains derived from one specimen sequenced in a study of blood T cell repertoires in COVID-19. Profiling relied on immunoSEQ multiplex PCR, and the TCRdb table lists in-frame clones only, not all of them. The sample consists of about 210,000 clones, approximately 78% of them appearing once. Sequenced sample: peripheral blood. These receptors originate from a woman in her seventies with COVID-19, enrolled during active disease.

The V and J genes are TRBV6-2 or TRBV6-3 and TRBJ2-1; the D is unclear. CDR1 and CDR2 from the germline V gene are MNHEY and SVGEGT. The CDR3 has 14 amino acids. V lost 0 bases, J lost 3 bases, and 6 bases lay in between. DNA of the CDR3: TGTGCCAGCAGTTACTCCGCGGACTACAATGAGCAGTTCTTC. Residues: CASSYSADYNEQFF.

The V call is TRBV6-5, the J call TRBJ1-2, with D possibly being TRBD1 (5 bases). V lost 3 bases and J lost 7, with 12 bases in between. The CDR3 runs to 13 residues. CDR1 is MNHEY and CDR2 is SVGAGI in the germline V gene. The CDR3 sequence: CASSYTRVSGYTF. In nucleotides, the CDR3 is TGTGCCAGCAGTTATACCAGGGTTTCTGGCTACACCTTC.

The V gene is TRBV27, the J gene TRBJ1-5; 9 positions match TRBD1. The CDR3 loop spans 16 amino acids. Germline V gene sequence: CDR1 MNHEY, CDR2 SMNVEV (reference sequence). V was clipped by 5 bases and J by 5 bases; unmatched bases: 10. CDR3 residues: CASSNRGTGNHQPQHF. The CDR3 DNA follows: TGTGCCAGCAGTAACCGGGGGACAGGGAACCATCAGCCCCAGCATTTT.

The rearrangement joins TRBV9 to TRBJ1-2; the D gene is possibly TRBD1 (6 bases). CDR3 size: 12 residues. The germline V gene encodes CDR1 SGDLS and CDR2 YYNGEE. The ends were cut back, 3 bases at V and 11 bases at J, with 14 bases in the middle. The CDR3 sequence is CASSAETGGYTF. The CDR3 nucleotides read TGTGCCAGCAGCGCAGAGACAGGTGGTTACACCTTC.

This clone was observed a few times. The V and J genes are TRBV6-5 and TRBJ2-2, with unresolved D. V gave up 8 bases and J gave up 3 bases, with 13 bases separating them. This CDR3 is 14 amino acids long. From germline, CDR1 is MNHEY and CDR2 SVGAGI. CDR3: CASELTVDTGELFF. The CDR3 region has the DNA TGTGCCAGCGAATTAACCGTAGACACCGGGGAGCTGTTTTTT.

The genes are TRBV7-2 and TRBJ2-1; 11 nucleotides line up with TRBD2. This CDR3 region has 18 residues. Losses at the gene ends were 1 base for V and 2 bases for J; bases not matched to a gene: 7. Germline V gene sequence: CDR1 SGHTA, CDR2 FQGNSA. The CDR3 DNA sequence: TGTGCCAGCAGCTTAGAGGTTAGCGGGAGGGGAGCCTACAATGAGCAGTTCTTC. It is translated as CASSLEVSGRGAYNEQFF.

The rearrangement joins TRBV5-4 to TRBJ1-1; no clear D. V was cut by 5 bases and J by 5 bases, with 19 bases left in between. The CDR3 totals 15 residues. Germline CDR1 reads SGHNT; CDR2 reads YYREEE (reference sequence). In nucleotides, the CDR3 is TGTGCCAGCAGTTCCGAGGCTAACAAGATTACTGAAGCTTTCTTT. It translates to CASSSEANKITEAFF.

The rearrangement joins TRBV9 to TRBJ1-1; D not resolved. V was pared by 3 bases and J by 3 bases, with 9 bases between. Germline V gene data show CDR1 as SGDLS and CDR2 as YYNGEE. This CDR3 contains 13 residues. The CDR3: CASSATGYTEAFF. DNA of the CDR3: TGTGCCAGCAGCGCAACGGGGTACACTGAAGCTTTCTTT.

The chain links TRBV7-2 to TRBJ1-1; 7 bases line up with TRBD1. Looked up from germline, CDR1 is SGHTA and CDR2 is FQGNSA. Trimming took 2 bases from V and 3 from J; bases not matched to a gene: 9. The CDR3 has 16 residues. Here the CDR3 reads CASSLRTGLIYTEAFF. The CDR3 DNA sequence: TGTGCCAGCAGCTTACGGACAGGACTAATTTACACTGAAGCTTTCTTT. The variable domain in full, with the rest retrieved from reference TRBV7-2 and TRBJ1-1, is GAGVSQSPSNKVTEKGKDVELRCDPISGHTALYWYRQSLGQGLEFLIYFQGNSAPDKSGLPSDRFSAERTGGSVSTLTIQRTQQEDSAVYLCASSLRTGLIYTEAFFGQGTRLTVV.

The chain carries TRBV29-1 and TRBJ1-1, with D unclear. There are 12 residues in the CDR3. From germline, CDR1 is SQVTM and CDR2 ANQGSEA. V lost 4 bases to trimming and J lost 0 bases, with 6 bases between them. CDR3 sequence: CSVGHLNTEAFF. For the CDR3, the DNA is TGCAGCGTTGGACACTTGAACACTGAAGCTTTCTTT.

The chain uses TRBV7-2 and TRBJ2-5, with D hard to call. From germline, CDR1 is SGHTA and CDR2 FQGNSA. Trimming removed 5 bases at V and 1 base at J, with 5 bases between. There are 12 residues in the CDR3. The CDR3 DNA reads as TGTGCCAGCAGCACCAGCCAAGAGACCCAGTACTTC. Its translation is CASSTSQETQYF.

The rearrangement uses TRBV6-5 and TRBJ1-2; D might be TRBD1 (5 bases). Trimming took off 6 bases at V and 8 bases at J, with 10 bases between the two ends. Germline assignment: CDR1 MNHEY and CDR2 SVGAGI. This CDR3 is built from 11 residues. The CDR3 sequence is CASRGRLGYTF. Here the CDR3 DNA reads TGTGCCAGCAGGGGGCGTTTGGGCTACACCTTC.

The chain links TRBV19 to TRBJ2-1, with a weak D call TRBD2 (6 bases). With 5 bases removed from V and 15 bases from J, the gap between germline ends came to 17 bases. CDR1 is LNHDA, CDR2 SQIVND, per germline (reference sequence). The CDR3 has 12 residues. CDR3 residues: CASSRGGDSWFF. In nucleotides, the CDR3 is TGTGCCAGTAGTCGGGGTGGGGACTCCTGGTTCTTC.

The DNA of the CDR3 is TGTGCCAGCTCCGTCAGGGGGCCTAGTCAGCCCCAGCATTTT. Protein product: CASSVRGPSQPQHF. The rearrangement joins TRBV7-8 to TRBJ1-5; 8 bases are a match to TRBD1. Germline V lookup: CDR1 SGHVS, CDR2 FQNEAQ. The CDR3 has 14 amino acids. Losses at the gene ends were 8 bases for V and 6 bases for J; bases not matched to a gene: 9.

The V call is TRBV7-9, the J call TRBJ1-2; D remains ambiguous. V lost 1 base and J 0 bases, leaving 9 bases between the germline ends. The CDR3 sequence is 15 residues long. Germline CDR1 and CDR2: SEHNR and FQNEAQ (reference sequence). CDR3: CASSLDGLANYGYTF. The CDR3 DNA is TGTGCCAGCAGCTTAGATGGCTTGGCTAACTATGGCTACACCTTC.

V gene TRBV11-3 combines with J gene TRBJ1-5; D possibly corresponds to TRBD1 (5 bases). Germline CDR1 is SGHNT and CDR2 is YENEEA. Between the trimmed V and J ends, which lost 0 bases and 2 bases, there was a span of 11 bases. The CDR3 totals 16 residues. For the CDR3, the DNA is TGTGCCAGCAGCTTAGATTGGAGGGGAGGCAATCAGCCCCAGCATTTT. The encoded protein is CASSLDWRGGNQPQHF.

The chain is built from TRBV7-2 and TRBJ2-5; 8 bases agree with TRBD2. This CDR3 is 16 amino acids long. Germline trimming cut 1 base from V and 2 bases from J; bases unmatched to any gene: 6. Germline CDR1 is SGHTA and CDR2 is FQGNSA. CDR3 loop: CASSLGAGRGQETQYF. CDR3 in DNA: TGTGCCAGCAGCTTAGGGGCCGGGAGGGGGCAAGAGACCCAGTACTTC.